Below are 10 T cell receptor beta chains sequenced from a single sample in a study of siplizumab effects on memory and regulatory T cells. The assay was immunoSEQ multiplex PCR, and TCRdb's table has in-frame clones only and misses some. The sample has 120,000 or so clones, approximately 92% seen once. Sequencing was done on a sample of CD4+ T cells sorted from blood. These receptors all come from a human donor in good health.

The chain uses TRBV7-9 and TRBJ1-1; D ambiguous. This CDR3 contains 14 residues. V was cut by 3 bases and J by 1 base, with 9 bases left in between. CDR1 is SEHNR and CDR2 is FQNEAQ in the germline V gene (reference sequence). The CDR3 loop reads CASSFGGKNTEAFF. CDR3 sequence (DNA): TGTGCCAGCAGCTTTGGTGGGAAGAACACTGAAGCTTTCTTT. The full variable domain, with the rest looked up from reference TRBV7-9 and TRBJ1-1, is DTGVSQNPRHKITKRGQNVTFRCDPISEHNRLYWYRQTLGQGPEFLTYFQNEAQLEKSRLLSDRFSAERPKGSFSTLEIQRTEQGDSAMYLCASSFGGKNTEAFFGQGTRLTVV.

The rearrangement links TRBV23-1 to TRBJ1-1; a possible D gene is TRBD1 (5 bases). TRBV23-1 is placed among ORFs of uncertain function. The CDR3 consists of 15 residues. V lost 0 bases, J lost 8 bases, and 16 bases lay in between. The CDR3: CASSQSKRGLDEAFF. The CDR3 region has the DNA TGCGCCAGCAGTCAATCGAAAAGGGGCCTCGACGAAGCTTTCTTT.

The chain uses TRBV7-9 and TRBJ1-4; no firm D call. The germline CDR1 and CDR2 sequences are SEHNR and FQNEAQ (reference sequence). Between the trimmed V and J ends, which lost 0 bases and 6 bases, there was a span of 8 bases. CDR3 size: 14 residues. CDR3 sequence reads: CASSLARDDEKLFF. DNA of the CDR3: TGTGCCAGCAGCTTAGCGAGAGACGATGAAAAACTGTTTTTT.

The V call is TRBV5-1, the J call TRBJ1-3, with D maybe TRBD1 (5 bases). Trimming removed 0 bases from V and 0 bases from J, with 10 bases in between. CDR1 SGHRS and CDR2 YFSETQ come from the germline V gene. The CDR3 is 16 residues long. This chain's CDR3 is CASSLGGEVSGNTIYF. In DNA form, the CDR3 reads TGCGCCAGCAGCTTGGGAGGGGAAGTCTCTGGAAACACCATATATTTT. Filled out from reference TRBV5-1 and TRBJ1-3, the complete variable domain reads KAGVTQTPRYLIKTRGQQVTLSCSPISGHRSVSWYQQTPGQGLQFLFEYFSETQRNKGNFPGRFSGRQFSNSRSEMNVSTLELGDSALYLCASSLGGEVSGNTIYFGEGSWLTVV.

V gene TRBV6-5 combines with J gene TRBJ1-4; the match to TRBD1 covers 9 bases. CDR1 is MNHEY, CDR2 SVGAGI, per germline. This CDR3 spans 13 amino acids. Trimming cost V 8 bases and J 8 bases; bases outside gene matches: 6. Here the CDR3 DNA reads TGTGCCAGCGGCCGGGACAGGGACGAAAAACTGTTTTTT. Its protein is CASGRDRDEKLFF.

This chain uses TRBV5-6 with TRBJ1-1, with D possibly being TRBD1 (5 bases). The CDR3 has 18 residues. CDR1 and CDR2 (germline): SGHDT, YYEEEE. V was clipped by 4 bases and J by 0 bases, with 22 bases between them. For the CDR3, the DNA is TGTGCCAGCAGCCTCCCTGGGCTTGGGGGGATGGTGAACACTGAAGCTTTCTTT. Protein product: CASSLPGLGGMVNTEAFF.

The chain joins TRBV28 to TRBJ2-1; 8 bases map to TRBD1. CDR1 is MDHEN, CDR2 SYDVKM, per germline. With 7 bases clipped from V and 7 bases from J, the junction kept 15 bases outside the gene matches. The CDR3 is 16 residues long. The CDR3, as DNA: TGTGCCAGCATCCCAATGGGTACAGGGGGTGGGAATGAGCAGTTCTTC. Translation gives CASIPMGTGGGNEQFF.

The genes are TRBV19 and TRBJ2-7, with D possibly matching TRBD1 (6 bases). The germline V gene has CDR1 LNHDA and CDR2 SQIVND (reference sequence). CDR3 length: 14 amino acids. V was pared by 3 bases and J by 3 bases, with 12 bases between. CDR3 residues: CASSIDRWGYEQYF. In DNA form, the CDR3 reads TGTGCCAGTAGTATCGACAGGTGGGGCTACGAGCAGTACTTC.

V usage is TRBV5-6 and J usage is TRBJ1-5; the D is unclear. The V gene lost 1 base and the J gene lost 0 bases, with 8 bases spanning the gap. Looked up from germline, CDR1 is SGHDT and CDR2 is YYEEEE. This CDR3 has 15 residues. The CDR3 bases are TGTGCCAGCAGCTTGTGGGGTTTTAGCAATCAGCCCCAGCATTTT. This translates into CASSLWGFSNQPQHF.

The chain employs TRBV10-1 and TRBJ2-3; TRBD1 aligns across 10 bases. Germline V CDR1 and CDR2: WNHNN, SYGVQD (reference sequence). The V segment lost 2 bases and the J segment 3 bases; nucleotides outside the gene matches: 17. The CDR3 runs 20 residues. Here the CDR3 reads CASSESPGTGDGLRTDTQYF. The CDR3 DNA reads TGCGCCAGCAGTGAGAGTCCCGGGACAGGGGATGGGTTACGGACAGATACGCAGTATTTT.